This T cell receptor beta chain was retrieved from a study of blood T cell repertoires in COVID-19. Study-level information: T cells, B-cell-depleted T cells, or PBMCs provided the cDNA or gDNA that served as material.

Produced via immunoSEQ multiplex PCR; TCRdb's table is partial and in-frame only. The sample includes fewer than 200,000 clones, approximately 82% of them seen just once. Cohort 3 recovered donors had two negative PCRs, clearance, or symptom resolution. CDR3 length: 15 amino acids. V gave up 1 base and J gave up 0 bases, with 10 bases separating them. CDR1 and CDR2 from the germline V gene are GTSNPN and SVGIG (reference sequence). Sample: PBMCs or T cells enriched from blood (not recorded which). The clonotype comes from a woman in her 50s who had recovered from COVID-19. This chain connects TRBV30 to TRBJ2-1; the D is unclear. The CDR3, as DNA: TGTGCCTGGAGTGGTCGTATATCCTCCTACAATGAGCAGTTCTTC. Encoded protein: CAWSGRISSYNEQFF. Filled out from reference TRBV30 and TRBJ2-1, the complete variable domain reads SQTIHQWPATLVQPVGSPLSLECTVEGTSNPNLYWYRQAAGRGLQLLFYSVGIGQISSEVPQNLSASRPQDRQFILSSKKLLLSDSGFYLCAWSGRISSYNEQFFGPGTRLTVL.